The 9 T cell receptor beta chains below all came from one sample that was sequenced in a study of spatial heterogeneity in lung cancer. Study-wide results and limits: Intratumoral expanded alpha and beta TCR counts were found to track tumor mutation counts.

The antigens for these receptors are not known. Time point here: sample taken at primary tumor resection. MiXCR was run by TCRdb on the 5' RACE reads, yielding one entry per CDR3 protein. The data contain 10,000 to 14,000 distinct CDR3 sequences, 9% to 13% of them singletons. Sequences were derived from lung tumor tissue, sampled at surgery. Receptors were obtained from a female donor with early-stage non-small cell lung cancer.

In regard to this clonotype: This may arise from a read error, as a much more abundant clone is one base away. The chain employs TRBV27 and TRBJ1-2; D is undetermined. Trimming shortened V by 2 bases and J by 1 base, and 11 bases separated the two germline ends. Germline V gene lookup returns CDR1 MNHEY and CDR2 SMNVEV (reference sequence). This CDR3 has 15 residues. The CDR3 is CASSLTKALNYGYTF. CDR3 coding DNA: TGTGCCAGCAGTTTAACCAAGGCTCTTAACTATGGCTACACCTTC.

This clonotype was found many times. The rearrangement joins TRBV12-5 to TRBJ2-3; a possible D gene is TRBD1 (6 bases). V was trimmed by 5 bases and J by 0 bases, leaving 12 bases between them. This CDR3 is built from 15 residues. Looked up from germline, CDR1 is LGHNT and CDR2 is FRNRAP. CDR3 nucleotides: TGTGCTAGTGGTCCCAGGGGATCTAGCACAGATACGCAGTATTTT. It is translated as CASGPRGSSTDTQYF. The whole variable domain, remainder taken from reference TRBV12-5 and TRBJ2-3, is DARVTQTPRHKVTEMGQEVTMRCQPILGHNTVFWYRQTMMQGLELLAYFRNRAPLDDSGMPKDRFSAEMPDATLATLKIQPSEPRDSAVYFCASGPRGSSTDTQYFGPGTRLTVL.

This chain links TRBV7-2 with TRBJ2-7; D might be TRBD1 (5 bases). The CDR3 is 11 amino acids. CDR1 is SGHTA, CDR2 FQGNSA, per germline. Trimming removed 5 bases at V and 6 bases at J, with 8 bases between. The CDR3 sequence: CASSEQVEQYF. CDR3 nucleotides: TGTGCCAGCAGCGAACAGGTCGAGCAGTACTTC.

A remark on this clonotype: A clone one base away is much larger, so this may be a read error. The chain couples TRBV5-1 to TRBJ2-7; 7 bases are shared with TRBD1. CDR3 length: 15 residues. Per the germline V gene, CDR1 is SGHRS and CDR2 is YFSETQ. With 0 bases clipped from V and 5 bases from J, the junction kept 8 bases outside the gene matches. The CDR3: CASSLADRTAHEQYF. The CDR3 DNA follows: TGCGCCAGCAGCTTGGCGGACAGGACCGCCCACGAGCAGTACTTC.

This clonotype appeared a few times. This chain links TRBV18 with TRBJ1-2; TRBD1 agrees at 8 bases. Unmatched junction bases numbered 5, after V lost 3 bases and J lost 2 bases. Germline CDR1 is KGHSH and CDR2 is LQKENI. The CDR3 is 15 residues long. The CDR3 loop is CASSPGQGSNYGYTF. CDR3 nucleotides: TGTGCCAGCTCACCCGGACAGGGCTCAAACTATGGCTACACCTTC.

The V and J genes are TRBV10-3 and TRBJ1-2, with D uncertain. The CDR3 is 12 amino acids. V dropped 3 bases and J dropped 1 base, with 3 bases sitting between them. Germline V gene lookup returns CDR1 ENHRY and CDR2 SYGVKD. The DNA of the CDR3 is TGTGCCATCAGTGAAAGTAACTATGGCTACACCTTC. Translated, it gives CAISESNYGYTF.

Ten or more counts support this clonotype. The chain has TRBV12-3 or TRBV12-4 and TRBJ2-7; no definite D call. The CDR3 consists of 12 residues. Trimming stripped 4 bases from V and 6 bases from J, with 10 bases between. The CDR3 loop is CASSSFDGEQYF. In DNA form, the CDR3 reads TGTGCCAGCAGTTCTTTCGACGGCGAGCAGTACTTC.

This clonotype was found a few times. The rearrangement joins TRBV4-1 to TRBJ1-4; D not resolved. The CDR3 sequence is 17 residues long. CDR1 and CDR2 from the germline V gene are MGHRA and YSYEKL. V lost 1 base to trimming and J lost 8 bases, with 20 bases between them. The CDR3 nucleotides read TGCGCCAGCAGCCAAGTCCCCTCCGTGCGGGTAGGAGAAAAACTGTTTTTT. It is translated as CASSQVPSVRVGEKLFF.

In this sample, this clonotype turned up many times. The chain has TRBV7-9 and TRBJ2-7; no firm D call. V lost 11 bases to trimming and J lost 0 bases, with 14 bases between them. The CDR3 contains 13 residues. CDR1 is SEHNR, CDR2 FQNEAQ, per germline (reference sequence). The chain's CDR3 is CAYTRVLSYEQYF. For the CDR3, the DNA is TGTGCCTACACCCGGGTCCTCTCCTACGAGCAGTACTTC.